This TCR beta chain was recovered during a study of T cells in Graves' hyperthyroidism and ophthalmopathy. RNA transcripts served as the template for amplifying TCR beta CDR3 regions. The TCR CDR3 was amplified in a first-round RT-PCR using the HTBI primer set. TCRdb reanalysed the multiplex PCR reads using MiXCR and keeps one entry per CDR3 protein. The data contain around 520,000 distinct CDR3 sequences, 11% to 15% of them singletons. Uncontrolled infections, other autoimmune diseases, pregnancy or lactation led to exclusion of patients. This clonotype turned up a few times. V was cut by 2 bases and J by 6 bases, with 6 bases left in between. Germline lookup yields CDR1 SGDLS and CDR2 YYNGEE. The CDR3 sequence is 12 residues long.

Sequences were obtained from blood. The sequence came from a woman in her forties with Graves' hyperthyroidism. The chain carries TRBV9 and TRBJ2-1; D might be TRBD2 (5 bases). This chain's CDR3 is CASSVEGNEQFF. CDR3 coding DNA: TGTGCCAGCAGCGTCGAGGGCAATGAGCAGTTCTTC.